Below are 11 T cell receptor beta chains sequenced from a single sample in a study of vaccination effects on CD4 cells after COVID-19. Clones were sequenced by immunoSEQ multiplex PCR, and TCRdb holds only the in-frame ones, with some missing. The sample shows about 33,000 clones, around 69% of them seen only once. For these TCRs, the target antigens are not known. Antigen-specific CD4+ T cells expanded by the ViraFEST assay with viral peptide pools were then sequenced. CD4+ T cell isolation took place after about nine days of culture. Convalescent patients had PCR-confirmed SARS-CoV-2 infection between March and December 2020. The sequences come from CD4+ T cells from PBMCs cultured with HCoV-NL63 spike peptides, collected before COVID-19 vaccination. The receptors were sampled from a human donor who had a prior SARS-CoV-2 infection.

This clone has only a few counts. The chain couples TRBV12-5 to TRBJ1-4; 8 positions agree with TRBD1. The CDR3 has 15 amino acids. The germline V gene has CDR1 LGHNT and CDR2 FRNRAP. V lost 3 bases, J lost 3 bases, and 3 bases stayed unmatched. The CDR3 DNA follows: TGTGCTAGTGGTTTCCTACAGGGGGCTAATGAAAAACTGTTTTTT. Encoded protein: CASGFLQGANEKLFF.

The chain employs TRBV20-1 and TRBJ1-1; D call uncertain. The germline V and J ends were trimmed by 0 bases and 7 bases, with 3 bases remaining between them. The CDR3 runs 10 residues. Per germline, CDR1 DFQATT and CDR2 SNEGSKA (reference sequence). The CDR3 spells CSARDLEAFF. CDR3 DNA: TGCAGTGCTAGAGACCTTGAAGCTTTCTTT.

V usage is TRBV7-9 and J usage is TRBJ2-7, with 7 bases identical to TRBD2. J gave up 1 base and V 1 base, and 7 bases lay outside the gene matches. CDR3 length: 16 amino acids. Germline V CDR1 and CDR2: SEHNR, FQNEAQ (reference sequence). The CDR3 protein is CASSLVSTGGSYEQYF. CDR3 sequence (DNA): TGTGCCAGCAGCTTAGTATCGACGGGGGGATCCTACGAGCAGTACTTC.

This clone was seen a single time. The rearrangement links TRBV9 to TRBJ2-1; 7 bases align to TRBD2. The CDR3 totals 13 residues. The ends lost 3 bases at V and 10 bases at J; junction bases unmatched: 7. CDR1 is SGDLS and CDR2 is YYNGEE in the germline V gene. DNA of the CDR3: TGTGCCAGCAGCGCCTTCGTCGGGGGGGAGCAGTTCTTC. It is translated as CASSAFVGGEQFF.

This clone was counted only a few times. DNA of the CDR3: TGTGCCAGCAGGCGTGGTGGGATTTACACTGAAGCTTTCTTT. Residues: CASRRGGIYTEAFF. V and J are TRBV6-6 and TRBJ1-1; D gene uncertain. V shed 6 bases and J shed 3 bases, with 14 bases lying between them. The CDR3 runs to 14 residues. Per the germline V gene, CDR1 is MNHNY and CDR2 is SVGAGI (reference sequence).

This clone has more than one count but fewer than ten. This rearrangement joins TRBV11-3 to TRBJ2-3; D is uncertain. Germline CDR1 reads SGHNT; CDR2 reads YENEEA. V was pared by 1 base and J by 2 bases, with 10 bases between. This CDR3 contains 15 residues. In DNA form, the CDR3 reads TGTGCCAGCAGCTTAGGGGTCGGCGACACAGATACGCAGTATTTT. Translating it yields CASSLGVGDTDTQYF.

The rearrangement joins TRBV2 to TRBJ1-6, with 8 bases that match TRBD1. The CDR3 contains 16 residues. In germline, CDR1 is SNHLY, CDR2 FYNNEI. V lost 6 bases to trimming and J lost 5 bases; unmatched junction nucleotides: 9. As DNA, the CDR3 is TGTGCCAGCAGCAGACAGGGGACGGGCGATAATTCACCCCTCCACTTT. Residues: CASSRQGTGDNSPLHF.

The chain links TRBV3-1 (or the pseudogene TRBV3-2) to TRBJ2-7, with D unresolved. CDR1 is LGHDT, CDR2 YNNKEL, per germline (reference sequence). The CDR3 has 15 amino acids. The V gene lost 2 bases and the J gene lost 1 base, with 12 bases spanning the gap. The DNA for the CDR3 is TGTGCCAGCAGCCAATTGCCCCTCCCTTCCTACGAGCAGTACTTC. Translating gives CASSQLPLPSYEQYF.

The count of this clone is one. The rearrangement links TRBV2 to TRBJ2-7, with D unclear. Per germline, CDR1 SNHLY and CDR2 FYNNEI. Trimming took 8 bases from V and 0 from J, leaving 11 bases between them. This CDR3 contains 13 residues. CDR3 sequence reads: CASAESISYEQYF. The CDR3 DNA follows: TGTGCCAGCGCCGAGAGCATCTCCTACGAGCAGTACTTC.

The CDR3 DNA reads TGTGCCAGCAGCTCCCGGGGGTTTGGCGGCGATTTCGTTGAGACCCAGTACTTC. Translating it yields CASSSRGFGGDFVETQYF. The chain joins TRBV11-3 to TRBJ2-5; tentative D call: TRBD2 (6 bases). V was clipped by 4 bases and J by 5 bases, with 26 bases between them. Germline lookup yields CDR1 SGHNT and CDR2 YENEEA. This CDR3 has 18 amino acids.

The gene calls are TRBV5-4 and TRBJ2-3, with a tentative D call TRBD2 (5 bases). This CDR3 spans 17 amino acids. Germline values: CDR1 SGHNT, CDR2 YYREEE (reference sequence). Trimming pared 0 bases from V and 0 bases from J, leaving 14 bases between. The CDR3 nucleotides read TGTGCCAGCAGCTTGGGAGGACTGTCAACTAGCACAGATACGCAGTATTTT. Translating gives CASSLGGLSTSTDTQYF.